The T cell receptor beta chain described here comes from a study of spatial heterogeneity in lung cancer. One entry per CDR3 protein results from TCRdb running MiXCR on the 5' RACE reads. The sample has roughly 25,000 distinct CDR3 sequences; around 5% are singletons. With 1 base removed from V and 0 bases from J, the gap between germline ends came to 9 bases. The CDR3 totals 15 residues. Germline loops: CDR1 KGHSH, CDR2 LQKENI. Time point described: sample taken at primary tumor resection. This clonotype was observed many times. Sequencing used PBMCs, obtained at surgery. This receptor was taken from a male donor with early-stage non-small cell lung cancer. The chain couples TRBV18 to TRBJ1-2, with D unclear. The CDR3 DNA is TGTGCCAGCTCACCACTTATGGAAGCTAACTATGGCTACACCTTC. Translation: CASSPLMEANYGYTF. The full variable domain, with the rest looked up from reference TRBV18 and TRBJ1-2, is NAGVMQNPRHLVRRRGQEARLRCSPMKGHSHVYWYRQLPEEGLKFMVYLQKENIIDESGMPKERFSAEFPKEGPSILRIQQVVRGDSAAYFCASSPLMEANYGYTFGSGTRLTVV.